The clone carrying this TCR beta chain was picked up a small number of times. Its cognate antigen is unknown. The germline V gene has CDR1 LNHDA and CDR2 SQIVND (reference sequence). There are 20 residues in the CDR3. The V end lost 3 bases, the J end lost 0 bases, and 23 bases lay between the germline ends. A single record per CDR3 protein comes from TCRdb applying MiXCR to the RACE reads. This repertoire shows around 380,000 distinct CDR3 sequences, 4.8% found once; its top ten account for around 2%. These data come from a study of human T cells and chemical hapten exposure. Study-wide background: All patients underwent weekly scalp dosing with diphenylcyclopropenone for the full approximately 25-week study. Mostly female, the patients presented with alopecia areata, totalis or universalis. Study-level findings and limits: In the PT1 data, expanded TCR counts showed a positive correlation with patch test score.

Time point indicated: patch test 1, 2 weeks after DPC sensitization. Treatment meaning: therapeutic diphenylcyclopropenone sensitization with weekly scalp DPC. The sequencing used whole blood, collected in connection with sensitization to the hapten diphenylcyclopropenone (DPC). The source is a woman aged 45-65 years with alopecia areata. Some clones in this sample may be carry-over from other donors' samples. The rearrangement uses TRBV19 and TRBJ2-2; D not resolved. In DNA, the CDR3 is TGTGCCAGTAGTATTTGGTTGAGTTGGACCGAACTCCCGAACACCGGGGAGCTGTTTTTT. The encoded protein is CASSIWLSWTELPNTGELFF.